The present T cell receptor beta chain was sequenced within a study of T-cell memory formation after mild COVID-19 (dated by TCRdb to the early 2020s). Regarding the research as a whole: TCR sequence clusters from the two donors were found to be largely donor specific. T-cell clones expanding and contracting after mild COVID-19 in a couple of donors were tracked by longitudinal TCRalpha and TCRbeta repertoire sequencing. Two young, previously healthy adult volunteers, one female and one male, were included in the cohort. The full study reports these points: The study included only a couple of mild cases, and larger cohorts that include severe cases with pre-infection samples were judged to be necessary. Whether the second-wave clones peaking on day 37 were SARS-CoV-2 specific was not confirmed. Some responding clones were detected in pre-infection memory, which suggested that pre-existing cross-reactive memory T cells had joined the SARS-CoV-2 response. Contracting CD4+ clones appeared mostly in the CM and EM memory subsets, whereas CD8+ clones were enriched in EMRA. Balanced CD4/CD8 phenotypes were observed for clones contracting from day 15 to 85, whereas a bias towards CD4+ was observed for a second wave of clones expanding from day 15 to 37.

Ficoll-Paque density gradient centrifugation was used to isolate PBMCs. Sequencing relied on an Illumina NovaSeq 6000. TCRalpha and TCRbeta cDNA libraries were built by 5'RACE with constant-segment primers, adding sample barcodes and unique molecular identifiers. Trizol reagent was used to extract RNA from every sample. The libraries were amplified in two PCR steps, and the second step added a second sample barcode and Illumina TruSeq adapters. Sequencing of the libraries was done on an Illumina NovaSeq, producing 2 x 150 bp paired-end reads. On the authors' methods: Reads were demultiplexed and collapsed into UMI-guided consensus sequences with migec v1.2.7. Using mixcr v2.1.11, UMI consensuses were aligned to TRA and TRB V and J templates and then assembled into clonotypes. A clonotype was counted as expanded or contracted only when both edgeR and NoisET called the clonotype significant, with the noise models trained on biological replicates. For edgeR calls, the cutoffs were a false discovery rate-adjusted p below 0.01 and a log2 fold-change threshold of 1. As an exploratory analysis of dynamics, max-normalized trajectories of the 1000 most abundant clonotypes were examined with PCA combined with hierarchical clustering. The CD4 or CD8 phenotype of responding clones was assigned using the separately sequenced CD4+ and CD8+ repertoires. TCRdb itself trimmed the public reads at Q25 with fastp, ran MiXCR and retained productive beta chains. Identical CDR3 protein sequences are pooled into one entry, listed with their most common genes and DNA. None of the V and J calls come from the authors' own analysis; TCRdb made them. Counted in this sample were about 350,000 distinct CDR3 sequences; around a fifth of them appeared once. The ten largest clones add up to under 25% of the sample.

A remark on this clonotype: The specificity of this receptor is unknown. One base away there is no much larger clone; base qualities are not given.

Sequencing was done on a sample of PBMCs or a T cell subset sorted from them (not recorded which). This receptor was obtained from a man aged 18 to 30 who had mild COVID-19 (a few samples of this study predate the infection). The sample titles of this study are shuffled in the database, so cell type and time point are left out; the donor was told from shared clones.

The bases read TGTGCCAGCAGCGTAGTGGGGGGTCCGGGAGGGGCCAACGTCCTGACTTTC. This encodes CASSVVGGPGGANVLTF. Here the chain combines TRBV9 and TRBJ2-6; the D region possibly corresponds to TRBD2 (6 bases align). V loses 0 bases of germline sequence and J loses 4 bases, and the interval between the two ends is 14 bases. The CDR3 holds 17 amino acids from the cysteine to the phenylalanine. The read is trimmed to its CDR3 DNA, 51 bases read in frame from base 1. As encoded in the germline V gene, CDR1 is SGDLS while CDR2 is YYNGEE.